Below, 13 T cell receptor beta chains from the same sample are listed, as sequenced in a study of CD8 T cells in ankylosing spondylitis. Their antigens are not known. Points from the study as a whole: Under 10 highly homologous variants formed a TCR beta motif that appeared characteristic of ankylosing spondylitis blood.

TCRdb independently ran MiXCR on the 5' RACE reads; one entry per CDR3 protein. The sample consists of some 840,000 distinct CDR3 sequences, roughly 10% of them appearing once. Material for sequencing was blood, either unsorted or a sorted T cell fraction (not recorded which). The source of these receptors is a male donor with ankylosing spondylitis.

This clonotype was seen a few times. The V and J genes are TRBV20-1 and TRBJ2-3; no reliable D call. Trimming pared 3 bases from V and 6 bases from J, leaving 7 bases between. Germline-derived CDR1 and CDR2 are DFQATT and SNEGSKA (reference sequence). The CDR3 runs to 11 residues. CDR3 sequence: CSASVGDTQYF. In DNA, the CDR3 is TGCAGTGCTAGTGTAGGGGATACGCAGTATTTT.

This clonotype was seen a few times. The chain has TRBV4-2 and TRBJ2-7; the match to TRBD1 covers 9 bases. Trimming removed 4 bases from V and 1 base from J; junction bases left unmatched: 5. The CDR3 loop spans 15 amino acids. Germline V gene lookup returns CDR1 LGHNA and CDR2 YNFKEQ. The CDR3 coding sequence is TGTGCCAGCAGCCGAGGACAGGGGACTTCCTACGAGCAGTACTTC. It translates to CASSRGQGTSYEQYF.

This clonotype has a handful of counts. V and J are TRBV7-9 and TRBJ2-2; 7 bases map to TRBD1. Germline trimming cut 4 bases from V and 5 bases from J; bases unmatched to any gene: 4. Per germline, CDR1 SEHNR and CDR2 FQNEAQ (reference sequence). This CDR3 is 14 amino acids long. CDR3 protein: CASSSDRRTGELFF. The CDR3 DNA is TGTGCCAGCAGCTCGGACAGGCGTACCGGGGAGCTGTTTTTT.

This clonotype occurred a few times. The chain has TRBV3-1 and TRBJ2-5, with D perhaps TRBD1 (6 bases). The CDR3 is made up of 12 amino acids. CDR1 is LGHDT and CDR2 is YNNKEL in the germline V gene (reference sequence). V dropped 6 bases and J dropped 4 bases, with 9 bases sitting between them. CDR3 protein: CASRPQGETQYF. In DNA form, the CDR3 reads TGTGCCAGCAGGCCACAGGGAGAGACCCAGTACTTC.

The sample holds many counts of this clonotype. The rearrangement links TRBV27 to TRBJ1-6; 11 bases line up with TRBD1. V lost 6 bases and J lost 10; bases outside the gene matches: 11. CDR1 and CDR2 from the germline V gene are MNHEY and SMNVEV (reference sequence). The CDR3 runs to 16 residues. CDR3 region: CASSRNSGTGGSPLHF. As DNA, the CDR3 is TGTGCCAGCAGCCGTAACTCCGGGACAGGGGGGTCACCCCTCCACTTT.

The V call is TRBV5-1, the J call TRBJ2-7; maybe TRBD1 (5 bases). Between the trimmed V and J ends, which lost 1 base and 3 bases, there was a span of 14 bases. CDR3 size: 15 residues. The germline CDR1 and CDR2 sequences are SGHRS and YFSETQ. CDR3 loop: CASSLSPGISYEQYF. The CDR3 DNA sequence: TGCGCCAGCAGCTTGTCCCCAGGGATTAGCTACGAGCAGTACTTC.

The table lists this clonotype with a few counts. The CDR3 loop is CASAEAGKETQYF. The CDR3 DNA reads TGTGCCAGCGCCGAAGCGGGGAAAGAGACCCAGTACTTC. V usage is TRBV27 and J usage is TRBJ2-5; 7 nucleotides align to TRBD2. The germline V gene has CDR1 MNHEY and CDR2 SMNVEV (reference sequence). The CDR3 contains 13 residues. V trimming: 8 bases; J trimming: 3 bases; junction bases outside the gene matches: 6.

There are a few counts of this clonotype. The chain has TRBV7-3 and TRBJ2-1, with a possible D match to TRBD2 (7 bases). The CDR3 totals 18 residues. Trimming took 5 bases from V and 0 from J, leaving 20 bases between them. Germline V gene lookup returns CDR1 SGHTA and CDR2 FQGTGA. This CDR3 is CASSPMRGGGSSYNEQFF. The CDR3 nucleotides read TGTGCCAGCAGCCCCATGAGAGGGGGGGGTAGCTCCTACAATGAGCAGTTCTTC.

This chain's CDR3 is CASSPSSGTGIEKLFF. The CDR3 DNA is TGTGCCAGCTCACCTTCTTCCGGGACAGGGATTGAAAAACTGTTTTTT. The chain couples TRBV18 to TRBJ1-4; 9 bases match TRBD1. The CDR3 has 16 residues. Germline values: CDR1 KGHSH, CDR2 LQKENI. V was pared by 3 bases and J by 7 bases, with 9 bases of the junction left unmatched.

This clonotype was detected many times. The CDR3 sequence: CASSFWGEGTEAFF. The CDR3 coding sequence is TGTGCCAGCAGTTTTTGGGGGGAAGGAACTGAAGCTTTCTTT. The V and J genes are TRBV27 and TRBJ1-1, with a weak D call TRBD1 (5 bases). Between the trimmed V and J ends, which lost 3 bases and 5 bases, there was a span of 13 bases. CDR3 size: 14 residues. Germline V gene sequence: CDR1 MNHEY, CDR2 SMNVEV (reference sequence).

This clonotype has a count of ten or more. This chain links TRBV20-1 with TRBJ1-1, with D unresolved. Between the trimmed V and J ends, which lost 4 bases and 0 bases, there was a span of 6 bases. CDR3 length: 12 residues. The V gene's germline CDR1 is DFQATT and CDR2 SNEGSKA (reference sequence). The CDR3 reads CSAIEVNTEAFF. CDR3 nucleotide sequence: TGCAGTGCTATCGAGGTGAACACTGAAGCTTTCTTT.

V gene TRBV9 combines with J gene TRBJ2-7, with D maybe TRBD2 (6 bases). Per germline, CDR1 SGDLS and CDR2 YYNGEE. V was shortened by 4 bases and J by 3 bases, with 20 bases between the two germline ends. The CDR3 totals 16 residues. CDR3 DNA sequence: TGTGCCAGCAGCCCGGGCGGCGTAGCGGCACTCTACGAGCAGTACTTC. Translated: CASSPGGVAALYEQYF.

This clonotype was seen only a few times. The chain couples TRBV6-6 to TRBJ2-7; tentatively, D is TRBD2 (6 bases). Trimming left V 5 bases short and J 6 bases short, with 11 bases between. The CDR3 totals 12 residues. Germline loops: CDR1 MNHNY, CDR2 SVGAGI (reference sequence). This CDR3 reads CASSRSGIEQYF. CDR3 bases: TGTGCCAGCAGTCGTAGCGGAATCGAGCAGTACTTC.